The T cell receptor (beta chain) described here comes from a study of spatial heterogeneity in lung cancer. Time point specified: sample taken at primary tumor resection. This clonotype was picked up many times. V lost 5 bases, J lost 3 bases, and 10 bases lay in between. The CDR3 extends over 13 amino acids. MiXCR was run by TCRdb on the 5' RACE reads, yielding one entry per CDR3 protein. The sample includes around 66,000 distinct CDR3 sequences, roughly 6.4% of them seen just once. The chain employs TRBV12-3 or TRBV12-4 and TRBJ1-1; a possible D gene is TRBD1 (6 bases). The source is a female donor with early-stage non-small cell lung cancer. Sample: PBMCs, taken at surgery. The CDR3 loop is CASSRNRDTEAFF. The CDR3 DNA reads TGTGCCAGCAGTCGCAACAGGGACACTGAAGCTTTCTTT.